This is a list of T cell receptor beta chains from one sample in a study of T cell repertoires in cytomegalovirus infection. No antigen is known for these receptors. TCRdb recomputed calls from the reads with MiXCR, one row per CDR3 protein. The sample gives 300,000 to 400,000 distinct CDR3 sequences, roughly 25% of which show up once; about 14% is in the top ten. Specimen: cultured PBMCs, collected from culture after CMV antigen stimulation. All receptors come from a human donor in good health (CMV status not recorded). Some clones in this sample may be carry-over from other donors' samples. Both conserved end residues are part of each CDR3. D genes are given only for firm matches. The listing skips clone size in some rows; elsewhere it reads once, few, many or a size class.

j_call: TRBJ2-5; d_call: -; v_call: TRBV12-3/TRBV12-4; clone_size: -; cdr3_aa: CASMAVRETQYF; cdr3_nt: TGTGCCAGCATGGCGGTACGAGAGACCCAGTACTTC
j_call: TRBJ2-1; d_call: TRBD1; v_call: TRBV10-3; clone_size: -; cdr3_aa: CAIRGQGIYNEQFF; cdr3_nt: TGTGCCATCCGGGGACAGGGGATCTACAATGAGCAGTTCTTC
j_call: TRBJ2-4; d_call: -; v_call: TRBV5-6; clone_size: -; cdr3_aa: CASSLFGDIAKNIQYF; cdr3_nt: TGTGCCAGCAGCTTGTTTGGGGATATAGCCAAAAACATTCAGTACTTC
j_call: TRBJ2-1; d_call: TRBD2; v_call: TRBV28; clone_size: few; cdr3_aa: CASSVVIGLAGPTYNEQFF; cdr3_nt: TGTGCCAGCAGTGTCGTAATCGGACTAGCGGGACCCACCTACAATGAGCAGTTCTTC
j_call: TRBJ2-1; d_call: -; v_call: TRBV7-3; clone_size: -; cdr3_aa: CASSSNNDNEQFF; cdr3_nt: TGTGCCAGCAGCTCCAACAACGACAATGAGCAGTTCTTC
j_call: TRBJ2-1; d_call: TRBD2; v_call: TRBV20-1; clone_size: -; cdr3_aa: CNAMLLSTVREENEQFF; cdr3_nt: TGCAATGCTATGCTCTTGTCCACCGTGCGGGAGGAAAATGAGCAGTTCTTC
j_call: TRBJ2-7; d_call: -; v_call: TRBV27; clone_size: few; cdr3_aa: CASSLFPRDEQYF; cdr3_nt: TGTGCCAGCAGTTTATTCCCCCGGGACGAGCAGTACTTC
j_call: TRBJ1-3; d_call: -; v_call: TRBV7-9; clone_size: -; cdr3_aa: CASRRTATSGNTIYF; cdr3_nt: TGTGCCAGCAGACGAACAGCCACCTCTGGAAACACCATATATTTT
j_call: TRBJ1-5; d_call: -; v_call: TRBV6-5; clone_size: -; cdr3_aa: CASSYSAGDQPQHF; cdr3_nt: TGTGCCAGCAGTTACTCCGCAGGAGATCAGCCCCAGCATTTT
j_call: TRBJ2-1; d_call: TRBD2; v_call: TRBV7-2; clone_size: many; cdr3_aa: CASSQAGFLAGPHEQFF; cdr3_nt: TGTGCCAGCAGCCAAGCGGGGTTTCTAGCGGGACCCCATGAGCAGTTCTTC
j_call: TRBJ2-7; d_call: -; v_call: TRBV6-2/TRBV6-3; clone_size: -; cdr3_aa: CASNPGSTYEQYF; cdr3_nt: TGTGCCAGCAACCCAGGGTCCACCTACGAGCAGTACTTC
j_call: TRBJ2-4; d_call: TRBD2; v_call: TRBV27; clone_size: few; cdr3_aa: CATGLAGPADIQYF; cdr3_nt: TGTGCCACCGGACTAGCGGGCCCGGCGGACATTCAGTACTTC
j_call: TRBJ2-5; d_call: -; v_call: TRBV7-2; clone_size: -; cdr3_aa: CASSNHQETQYF; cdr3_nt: TGTGCCAGCAGCAACCACCAAGAGACCCAGTACTTC
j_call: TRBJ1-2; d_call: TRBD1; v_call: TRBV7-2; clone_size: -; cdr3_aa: CASSFDVTGYGYTF; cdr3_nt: TGTGCCAGCAGCTTTGATGTGACAGGGTATGGCTACACCTTC
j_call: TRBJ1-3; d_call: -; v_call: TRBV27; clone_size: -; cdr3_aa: CASRAGGPSGNTIYF; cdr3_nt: TGTGCCAGCAGGGCAGGAGGACCTTCTGGAAACACCATATATTTT
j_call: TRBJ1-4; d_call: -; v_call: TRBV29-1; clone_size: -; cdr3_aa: CSVEQRGGEKLFF; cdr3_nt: TGCAGCGTTGAACAAAGGGGTGGAGAAAAACTGTTTTTT
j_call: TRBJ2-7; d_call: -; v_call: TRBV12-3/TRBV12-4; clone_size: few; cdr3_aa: CASTYGALKSGEQYF; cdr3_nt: TGTGCCAGCACCTACGGGGCCTTAAAGTCGGGCGAGCAGTACTTC
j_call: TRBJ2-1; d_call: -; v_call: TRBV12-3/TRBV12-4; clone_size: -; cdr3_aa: CASSLVSPYNEQFF; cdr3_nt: TGTGCCAGCAGTTTGGTCAGCCCCTACAATGAGCAGTTCTTC
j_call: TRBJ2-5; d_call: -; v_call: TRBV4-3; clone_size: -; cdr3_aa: CASSQEGSGKETQYF; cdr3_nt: TGCGCCAGCAGCCAAGAGGGGTCAGGGAAAGAGACCCAGTACTTC
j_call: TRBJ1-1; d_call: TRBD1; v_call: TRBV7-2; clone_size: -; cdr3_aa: CASSFPGQGAPNTEAFF; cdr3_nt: TGTGCCAGCAGCTTCCCTGGACAGGGGGCGCCGAACACTGAAGCTTTCTTT
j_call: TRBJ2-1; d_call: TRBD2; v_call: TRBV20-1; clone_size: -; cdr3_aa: CSATERLAGVEQFF; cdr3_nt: TGCAGTGCTACGGAGCGACTAGCGGGAGTTGAGCAGTTCTTC
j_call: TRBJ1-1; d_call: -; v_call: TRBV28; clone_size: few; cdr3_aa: CASSASFRAGAFF; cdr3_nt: TGTGCCAGCAGCGCGTCTTTCAGGGCAGGCGCTTTCTTT
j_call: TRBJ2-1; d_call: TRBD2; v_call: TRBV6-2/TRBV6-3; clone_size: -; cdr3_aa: CASSYSMVSGGSSYNEQFF; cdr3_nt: TGTGCCAGCAGTTACTCGATGGTTAGCGGGGGAAGCTCCTACAATGAGCAGTTCTTC
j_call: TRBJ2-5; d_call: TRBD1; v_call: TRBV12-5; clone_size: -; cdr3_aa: CASGPPLDRGGQETQYF; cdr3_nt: TGTGCTAGTGGTCCCCCTCTCGACAGGGGAGGCCAAGAGACCCAGTACTTC
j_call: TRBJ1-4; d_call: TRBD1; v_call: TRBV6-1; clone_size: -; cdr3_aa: CASSRQGAGEKLFF; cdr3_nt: TGTGCCAGCAGTCGACAGGGGGCGGGTGAAAAACTGTTTTTT
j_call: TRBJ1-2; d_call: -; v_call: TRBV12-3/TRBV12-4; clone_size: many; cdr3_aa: CASSAMRFNYGYTF; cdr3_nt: TGTGCCAGCAGTGCCATGAGGTTTAACTATGGCTACACCTTC
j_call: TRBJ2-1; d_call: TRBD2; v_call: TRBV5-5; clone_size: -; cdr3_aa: CASSLRTSGRNEQFF; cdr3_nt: TGTGCCAGCAGCTTGAGGACTAGCGGGAGGAATGAGCAGTTCTTC